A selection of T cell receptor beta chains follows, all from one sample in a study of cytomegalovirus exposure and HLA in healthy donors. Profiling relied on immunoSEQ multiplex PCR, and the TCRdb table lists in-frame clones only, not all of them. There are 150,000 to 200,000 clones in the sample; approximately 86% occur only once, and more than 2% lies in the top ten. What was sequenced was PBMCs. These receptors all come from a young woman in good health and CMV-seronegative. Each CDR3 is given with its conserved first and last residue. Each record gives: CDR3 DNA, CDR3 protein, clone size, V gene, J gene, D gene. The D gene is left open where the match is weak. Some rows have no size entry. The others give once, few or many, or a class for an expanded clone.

DNA: TGTGCCAGCAGCTTTCCCGGACAGGGGAGCTATGGCTACACCTTC
CDR3: CASSFPGQGSYGYTF
size: -
V: TRBV5-4
J: TRBJ1-2
D: TRBD1

DNA: TGTGCCAGCAGCCGACAGACCTACAATGAGCAGTTCTTC
CDR3: CASSRQTYNEQFF
size: -
V: TRBV7-9
J: TRBJ2-1
D: -

DNA: TGTGCCTGGAGGGCCGGGGGGGATAGCTCACCCCTCCACTTT
CDR3: CAWRAGGDSSPLHF
size: -
V: TRBV30
J: TRBJ1-6
D: -

DNA: TGTGCCAGCAGCGTTACAGGCCTCGGGACTGAAGCTTTCTTT
CDR3: CASSVTGLGTEAFF
size: once
V: TRBV9
J: TRBJ1-1
D: -

DNA: TGCGCCAGCAGCCAAGATGGAGCTAGCGGGAGTCTGAATGAGCAGTTCTTC
CDR3: CASSQDGASGSLNEQFF
size: -
V: TRBV4-3
J: TRBJ2-1
D: TRBD2

DNA: TGTGCCAGCAGCCAAGAACGGGGTCAGCCCCAGCATTTT
CDR3: CASSQERGQPQHF
size: few
V: TRBV4-2
J: TRBJ1-5
D: -

DNA: TGCGCCAGCAGCTTGGAACCAGCTAGCTCCTACGAGCAGTACTTC
CDR3: CASSLEPASSYEQYF
size: -
V: TRBV5-1
J: TRBJ2-7
D: -

DNA: TGTGCCAGCAGCCCCCTCGGGGGGGGGCGGAATGAGCAGTTCTTC
CDR3: CASSPLGGGRNEQFF
size: -
V: TRBV7-2
J: TRBJ2-1
D: TRBD2

DNA: TGTGCCAGCAGTACCACACAGCTATTGAACACTGAAGCTTTCTTT
CDR3: CASSTTQLLNTEAFF
size: -
V: TRBV6-6
J: TRBJ1-1
D: -

DNA: TGTGCCAGCAGTGCCCTAGGGACAGGGGGCTACACCTTC
CDR3: CASSALGTGGYTF
size: -
V: TRBV25-1
J: TRBJ1-2
D: TRBD1

DNA: TGTGCCAGCAAAAGCGGGGGGCTCAATAGGAATGAGCAGTTCTTC
CDR3: CASKSGGLNRNEQFF
size: -
V: TRBV2
J: TRBJ2-1
D: TRBD2

DNA: TGTGCCTGGAGTGGTACGGGGATCCTGTTTTTT
CDR3: CAWSGTGILFF
size: few
V: TRBV30
J: TRBJ2-2
D: -

DNA: TGTGCCAGCAGTAAGGGGACAGGTGAATTCAATCAGCCCCAGCATTTT
CDR3: CASSKGTGEFNQPQHF
size: -
V: TRBV6-6
J: TRBJ1-5
D: TRBD1

DNA: TGTGCCAGCAGCGTGGGGGGGTTAGCGGGAGATACGCAGTATTTT
CDR3: CASSVGGLAGDTQYF
size: -
V: TRBV9
J: TRBJ2-3
D: TRBD2

DNA: TGTGCCAGCAGCCCCTCCCCCGCTTGGACCGGGGATTTT
CDR3: CASSPSPAWTGDF
size: -
V: TRBV11-2
J: TRBJ1-3
D: -

DNA: TGTGCCACCAGCAGGGGGGAGGGGGTGGCCTACAATGAGCAGTTCTTC
CDR3: CATSRGEGVAYNEQFF
size: -
V: TRBV15
J: TRBJ2-1
D: -

DNA: TGTGCCGGGTCGGGGGACAGGCCCACCGGGGAGCTGTTTTTT
CDR3: CAGSGDRPTGELFF
size: -
V: TRBV2
J: TRBJ2-2
D: TRBD1

DNA: TGTGCCAGCAGCTTTCAACAGGGGGCGCCTGAAAAACTGTTTTTT
CDR3: CASSFQQGAPEKLFF
size: -
V: TRBV5-6
J: TRBJ1-4
D: TRBD1

DNA: TGTGCCAGCAGTACCAGGAATCAGCCCCAGCATTTT
CDR3: CASSTRNQPQHF
size: -
V: TRBV6-1
J: TRBJ1-5
D: -

DNA: TGCGCCAGCAGCCAACCTAACAGGGTGAACTATGGCTACACCTTC
CDR3: CASSQPNRVNYGYTF
size: -
V: TRBV4-1
J: TRBJ1-2
D: -

DNA: TGTGCCAGCAGCCGTCTCGACAGGGACGACAATGAGCAGTTCTTC
CDR3: CASSRLDRDDNEQFF
size: -
V: TRBV5-6
J: TRBJ2-1
D: TRBD1

DNA: TGTGCCAGCAGCCTTCTCAAGCGGGAGGGCCAGGGGACCCAGTACTTC
CDR3: CASSLLKREGQGTQYF
size: once
V: TRBV11-2
J: TRBJ2-5
D: TRBD2

DNA: TGTGCCAGCAGCTTATTCGGGACTAGCGCCGCCTACGAGCAGTACTTC
CDR3: CASSLFGTSAAYEQYF
size: -
V: TRBV7-3
J: TRBJ2-7
D: TRBD2

DNA: TGTGCCAGCAGTGGGGGGGGGAGGTCATTT
CDR3: CASSGGGRSF
size: once
V: TRBV6-6
J: TRBJ1-1
D: -

DNA: TGTGCCAGCAGCCAAGTTTATAAGGGGGCATGGACCGGGGAGCTGTTTTTT
CDR3: CASSQVYKGAWTGELFF
size: once
V: TRBV14
J: TRBJ2-2
D: TRBD1

DNA: TGTGCCAGCAGTGAAAAAGGACAGCCTTACTACGAGCAGTACTTC
CDR3: CASSEKGQPYYEQYF
size: -
V: TRBV6-1
J: TRBJ2-7
D: -

DNA: TGTGCCAGCTCACCTATCCCGCGGCCTAACTATGGCTACACCTTC
CDR3: CASSPIPRPNYGYTF
size: many
V: TRBV18
J: TRBJ1-2
D: -

DNA: TGTGCCAGCAGTTACTCGAAAGGGGGGGTAGAAAAACTGTTTTTT
CDR3: CASSYSKGGVEKLFF
size: -
V: TRBV6-5
J: TRBJ1-4
D: -

DNA: TGCGCCAGCAGCTTGGCGGGCTCCAGGGGCAATGAGCAGTTCTTC
CDR3: CASSLAGSRGNEQFF
size: -
V: TRBV5-1
J: TRBJ2-1
D: -

DNA: TGTGCCAGCAGCTTGAGCGGGGGAGGCACTGAAGCTTTCTTT
CDR3: CASSLSGGGTEAFF
size: once
V: TRBV7-9
J: TRBJ1-1
D: -

DNA: TGTGCCAGCAGTAACAGGGATTTCACTGAAGCTTTCTTT
CDR3: CASSNRDFTEAFF
size: -
V: TRBV6-1
J: TRBJ1-1
D: -

DNA: TGCACCAGCAGCCATCTTATCCGGGCCACGGAGGGAGATACGCAGTATTTT
CDR3: CTSSHLIRATEGDTQYF
size: -
V: TRBV1
J: TRBJ2-3
D: -

DNA: TGTGCCAGCAGCTCCCTGACATCAGACAGGCAATTCACAGATACGCAGTATTTT
CDR3: CASSSLTSDRQFTDTQYF
size: -
V: TRBV7-9
J: TRBJ2-3
D: -

DNA: TGTGCCACCCGGAACGGGGTGAACACTGAAGCTTTCTTT
CDR3: CATRNGVNTEAFF
size: -
V: TRBV6-1
J: TRBJ1-1
D: -

DNA: TGTGCCAGCAGCGCTGGGACTGATGCTTACGAGCAGTACTTC
CDR3: CASSAGTDAYEQYF
size: -
V: TRBV9
J: TRBJ2-7
D: -

DNA: TGTGCCAGCAGCCTTCGTGGCAATTCACCCCTCCACTTT
CDR3: CASSLRGNSPLHF
size: -
V: TRBV6-5
J: TRBJ1-6
D: -

DNA: TGTGCCAGCTCACCACCCCGGGGCAGGGGAGATACCGGGGAGCTGTTTTTT
CDR3: CASSPPRGRGDTGELFF
size: -
V: TRBV18
J: TRBJ2-2
D: -

DNA: TGTGCCAGTAGGGGCACCTGGGTTGAAGCTTTCTTT
CDR3: CASRGTWVEAFF
size: -
V: TRBV19
J: TRBJ1-1
D: -

DNA: TGCGCCAGCAGCCCAGGGGGGTTCGCTGGCTACACCTTC
CDR3: CASSPGGFAGYTF
size: few
V: TRBV5-1
J: TRBJ1-2
D: TRBD1

DNA: TGTGCCAGCAGCTTAGGGCCCCCTCATGGCGGCTACACCTTC
CDR3: CASSLGPPHGGYTF
size: -
V: TRBV7-9
J: TRBJ1-2
D: -

DNA: TGTGCCAGTGGACAGGAGAACACTGAAGCTTTCTTT
CDR3: CASGQENTEAFF
size: -
V: TRBV19
J: TRBJ1-1
D: TRBD1

DNA: TGTGCCAGCAGCTTAAATACAGGGGACGAGCAGTACTTC
CDR3: CASSLNTGDEQYF
size: -
V: TRBV9
J: TRBJ2-7
D: TRBD1

DNA: TGTGCCAGCAATACAGGAGGGACCTTC
CDR3: CASNTGGTF
size: few
V: TRBV2
J: TRBJ1-2
D: -